This section outlines one T cell receptor beta chain sequence together with its context. Trimming cost V 7 bases and J 7 bases; bases outside gene matches: 10. Germline values: CDR1 SQVTM, CDR2 ANQGSEA. The CDR3 is 14 amino acids. This record comes from a study of blood T cell repertoires in COVID-19. Study-level background: Samples representing acute and convalescent COVID-19 were sourced from the United States, Italy and Spain. T cells, B-cell-depleted T cells, or PBMCs provided the cDNA or gDNA that served as material.

TCRdb's copy holds only in-frame clones and misses some; the assay was immunoSEQ multiplex PCR. The sample has approximately 250,000 clones, 86% seen once; the top ten hold 2% to 2.5%. This clonotype was sampled from a man aged 25 to 40 who had recovered from COVID-19. Sequencing was carried out using peripheral blood. The chain carries TRBV29-1 and TRBJ1-2, with 12 bases fitting TRBD1. CDR3 nucleotides: TGCAGCGCTCAAACCGGGACAGGGGGCGGTGGCTACACCTTC. Its translation: CSAQTGTGGGGYTF.